This T cell receptor beta chain was found in a study of vaccination effects on CD4 cells after COVID-19 (dated by TCRdb to about 2022). Describing the broader study: Each participant received two doses of an mRNA SARS-CoV-2 vaccine, either BNT162b2 or mRNA-1273. SARS-CoV-2 spike-specific CD4+ TCR repertoires were compared before and after mRNA vaccination in COVID-19 convalescent patients and in infection-naive vaccine recipients. A total of more than 8 COVID-19 convalescent patients and several SARS-CoV-2-naive healthy vaccine recipients were included in the full study. Cultures from other donors in the study were sequenced with the Oncomine TCR Beta short-read assay on an Illumina iSeq 100. The full study reports these points: Only a small number of convalescent patients were included, and no early post-infection timepoints were available, which limited the study. At late post-vaccination timepoints, both infection-induced and vaccine-induced clones showed marked clonal contraction, consistent with waning T cell responses. In healthy vaccine recipients, vaccine-induced clones were almost all SARS-CoV-2 mono-reactive, with only 1 of 255 being cross-reactive with common cold coronaviruses.

To identify antigen-specific CD4+ T cell clonotypes by their expansion, the ViraFEST assay first stimulated PBMC with viral peptide pools and then applied TCR sequencing. After around eleven days of culture, CD4+ T cells were isolated with the EasySep CD4+ T cell isolation kit. None of the healthy vaccine recipients had a prior SARS-CoV-2 infection, which was confirmed by nucleocapsid antibody tests that came back negative both before and after vaccination. Each well held roughly 2 million PBMC cultured in IMDM containing roughly 5.1% human AB serum, 10 IU/ml IL-2 and gentamicin, along with about 10 ug/ml peptides. On days 3 and 7, half of the culture medium was replaced with fresh IL-2-containing medium. Unless noted otherwise, every peptide stimulation condition was grown in triplicate wells. Using Ficoll-Paque Plus gradient centrifugation, PBMC were separated from whole blood and then either used fresh or cryopreserved at -140C. The overlapping peptide pools covered the spike proteins of SARS-CoV-2 as well as those of the common cold coronaviruses HCoV-NL63, HCoV-OC43 and HCoV-229E. The QIAamp micro DNA kit was used to extract genomic DNA from the cultured CD4+ T cells.

The method was the immunoSEQ multiplex PCR assay. TCR beta CDR3 sequencing was performed on DNA from the cultured, isolated CD4+ T cells. In the authors' own workflow: Non-productive TCR sequences were discarded, and reads were trimmed to the CDR3 region, with only CDR3s of 7 or more amino acids retained. Antigen-specific clonotypes were identified with the MANAFEST web app by comparing expansion in peptide wells against reference cultures. To be called positive, a clone needed expansion at FDR<0.05 compared with the reference and with all other wells, an odds ratio greater than 5, and a frequency greater than 0.1% in two replicate wells. Cross-reactive clonotypes were defined as significantly expanded in SARS-CoV-2 spike wells and in at least one common cold coronavirus spike condition. Using the stringdist R package, CDR3 similarity was measured by Levenshtein distance, and unrooted trees were constructed with ape in R 3.6.1. Not all clones reach the TCRdb copy of this immuneACCESS table, which keeps in-frame sequences only. Checked studies attribute under half of the gap to unresolved V genes and leave the rest unexplained. D and trimming were read from the DNA, whereas the V and J calls and clone size are those reported in that table. Present in this sample are 50,000 to 60,000 clones, roughly 70% of which were seen just once. The ten largest clonotypes hold approximately 20% of the sample.

With respect to this clone: Its antigen remains undetermined. The input lacks base qualities; no much larger clone sits a single base away.

The germline V gene provides CDR1 ENHRY and CDR2 SYGVKD. Including cysteine and phenylalanine, the CDR3 has 14 amino acids. Kept here is only the CDR3 DNA, which spans 42 bases and is read in frame from base 1. The trim is 0 bases for V and 6 bases for J, with a gap of 12 bases between the germline ends. The chain joins TRBV10-3 to TRBJ2-7; no confident D gene assignment can be made. The material was CD4+ T cells from PBMCs cultured with SARS-CoV-2 spike peptides, obtained before COVID-19 vaccination. In the paper's terms, the cell subset or site label means: SARS-CoV-2 spike overlapping peptide pool stimulation. This TCR derives from a human donor who received a COVID-19 vaccine. The nucleotide sequence is TGTGCCATCAGTGAGTCGCCGGGTCGTGGCGAGCAGTACTTC. Translated, it gives CAISESPGRGEQYF.